This TCR beta chain appears in the sequencing data of a study of brain T cells in children with intractable seizures. At least one anti-epileptic drug was given before surgery. V was trimmed by 9 bases and J by 5 bases, leaving 12 bases between them. This CDR3 contains 12 residues. CDR1 is SGHNT and CDR2 is YYREEE in the germline V gene (reference sequence). Profiled with immunoSEQ multiplex PCR; TCRdb holds only in-frame clones, not every one. This table holds roughly 23,000 clones, around 94% found once. The sample here was peripheral blood, taken at surgery. V gene TRBV5-4 combines with J gene TRBJ2-1, with D uncertain. This clonotype was sampled from a boy aged 5 to 17 with focal cortical dysplasia and intractable seizures. CDR3 protein: CATPASDNEQFF. In DNA form, the CDR3 reads TGTGCCACCCCGGCCAGCGACAATGAGCAGTTCTTC.